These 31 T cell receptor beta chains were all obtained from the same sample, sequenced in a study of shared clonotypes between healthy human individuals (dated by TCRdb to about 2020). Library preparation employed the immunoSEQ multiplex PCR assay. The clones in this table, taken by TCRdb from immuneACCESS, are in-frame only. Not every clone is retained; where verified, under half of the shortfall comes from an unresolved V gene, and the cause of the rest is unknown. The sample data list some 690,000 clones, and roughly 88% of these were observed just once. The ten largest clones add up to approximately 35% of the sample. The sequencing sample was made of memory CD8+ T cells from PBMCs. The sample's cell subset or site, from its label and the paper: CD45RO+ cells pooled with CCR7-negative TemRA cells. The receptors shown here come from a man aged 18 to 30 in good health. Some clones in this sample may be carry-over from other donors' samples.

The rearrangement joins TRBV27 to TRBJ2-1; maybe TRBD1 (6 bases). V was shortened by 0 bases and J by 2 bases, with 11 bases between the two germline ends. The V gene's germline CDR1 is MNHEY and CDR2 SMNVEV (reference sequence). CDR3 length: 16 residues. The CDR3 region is CASSLSQGEAYNEQFF. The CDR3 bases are TGTGCCAGCAGTTTATCACAGGGAGAGGCCTACAATGAGCAGTTCTTC.

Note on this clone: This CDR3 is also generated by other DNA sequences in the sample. The CDR3, as DNA: TGTGCCAGCAGTTTAGTGGGGTCCTACAATGAGCAGTTCTTC. Its translation: CASSLVGSYNEQFF. The V gene is TRBV27, the J gene TRBJ2-1, with no clear D. Germline values: CDR1 MNHEY, CDR2 SMNVEV (reference sequence). CDR3 length: 14 amino acids. V lost 2 bases and J 1 base, leaving 6 bases between the germline ends.

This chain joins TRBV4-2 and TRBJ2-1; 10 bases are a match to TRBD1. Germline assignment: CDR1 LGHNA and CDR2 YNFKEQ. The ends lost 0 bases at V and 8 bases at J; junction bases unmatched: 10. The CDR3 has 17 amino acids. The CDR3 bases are TGTGCCAGCAGCCAAGAGGGCATGGGACAGGGGTCGGATGAGCAGTTCTTC. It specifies CASSQEGMGQGSDEQFF.

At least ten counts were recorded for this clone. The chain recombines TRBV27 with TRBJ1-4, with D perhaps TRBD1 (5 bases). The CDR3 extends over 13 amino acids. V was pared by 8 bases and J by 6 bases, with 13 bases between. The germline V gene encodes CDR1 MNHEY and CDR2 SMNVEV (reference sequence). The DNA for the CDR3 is TGTGCCAGCGGAGACAGAAGATATGAAAAACTGTTTTTT. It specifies CASGDRRYEKLFF.

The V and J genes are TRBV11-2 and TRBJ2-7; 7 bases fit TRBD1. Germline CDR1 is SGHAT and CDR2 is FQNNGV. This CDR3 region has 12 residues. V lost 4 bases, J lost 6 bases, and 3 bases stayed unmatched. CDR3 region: CASSSTGAEQYF. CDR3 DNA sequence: TGTGCCAGCAGCTCTACAGGGGCCGAGCAGTACTTC.

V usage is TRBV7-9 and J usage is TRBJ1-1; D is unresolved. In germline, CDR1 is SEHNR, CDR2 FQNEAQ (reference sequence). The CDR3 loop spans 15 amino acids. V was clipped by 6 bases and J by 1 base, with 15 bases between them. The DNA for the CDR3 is TGTGCCAGCAGGTCAACGGACGGGGAGAACACTGAAGCTTTCTTT. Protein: CASRSTDGENTEAFF.

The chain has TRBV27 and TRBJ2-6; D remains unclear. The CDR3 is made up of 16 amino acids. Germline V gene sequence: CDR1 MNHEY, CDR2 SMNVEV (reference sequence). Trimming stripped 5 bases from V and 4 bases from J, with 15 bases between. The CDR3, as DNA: TGTGCCAGCAGTCCCATCGACCCGTGGGGGGCCAACGTCCTGACTTTC. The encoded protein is CASSPIDPWGANVLTF.

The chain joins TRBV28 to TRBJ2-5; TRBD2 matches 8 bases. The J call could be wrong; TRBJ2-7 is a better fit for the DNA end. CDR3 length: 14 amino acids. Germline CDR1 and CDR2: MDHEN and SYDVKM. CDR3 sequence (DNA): TGTGCCAGCAGCTATCGGGGGGGGTCCTACGAGCAGTACTTC. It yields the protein CASSYRGGSYEQYF.

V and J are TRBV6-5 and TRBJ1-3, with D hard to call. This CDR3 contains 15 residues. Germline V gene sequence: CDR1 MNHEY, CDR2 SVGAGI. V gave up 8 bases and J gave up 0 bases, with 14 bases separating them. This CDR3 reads CASRVDGSSGNTIYF. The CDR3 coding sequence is TGTGCCAGCCGGGTGGACGGGAGCTCTGGAAACACCATATATTTT.

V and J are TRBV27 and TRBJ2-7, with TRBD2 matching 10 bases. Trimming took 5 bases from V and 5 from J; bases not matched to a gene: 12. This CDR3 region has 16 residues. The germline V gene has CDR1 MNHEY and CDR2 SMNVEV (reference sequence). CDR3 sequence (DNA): TGTGCCAGCAGTCCCCGGACTAGCGGACCTGACCACGAGCAGTACTTC. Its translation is CASSPRTSGPDHEQYF.

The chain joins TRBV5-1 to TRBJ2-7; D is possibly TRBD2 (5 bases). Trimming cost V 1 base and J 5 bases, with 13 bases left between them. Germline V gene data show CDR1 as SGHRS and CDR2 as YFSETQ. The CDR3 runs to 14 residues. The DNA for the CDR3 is TGCGCCAGCAGCTTGAATCCGGGAATTAACGAGCAGTACTTC. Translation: CASSLNPGINEQYF.

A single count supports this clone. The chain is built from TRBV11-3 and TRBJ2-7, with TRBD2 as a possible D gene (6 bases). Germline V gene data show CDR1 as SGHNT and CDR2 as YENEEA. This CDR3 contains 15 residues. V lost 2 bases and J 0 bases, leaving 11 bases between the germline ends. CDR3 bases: TGTGCCAGCAGCTTATTCGCGGGGCCCTCCTACGAGCAGTACTTC. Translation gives CASSLFAGPSYEQYF.

This CDR3 is CASSLALAGVYEQYF. The CDR3 DNA is TGCGCCAGCAGCTTGGCGCTAGCGGGAGTCTACGAGCAGTACTTC. The chain joins TRBV5-1 to TRBJ2-7; TRBD2 matches at 10 bases. Germline CDR1 and CDR2: SGHRS and YFSETQ. This CDR3 region has 15 residues. Trimming removed 0 bases from V and 3 bases from J; junction bases left unmatched: 3.

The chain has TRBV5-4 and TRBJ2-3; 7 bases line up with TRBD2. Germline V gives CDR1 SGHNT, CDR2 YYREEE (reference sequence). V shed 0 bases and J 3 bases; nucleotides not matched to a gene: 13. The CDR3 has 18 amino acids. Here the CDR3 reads CASSLARRAGLATDTQYF. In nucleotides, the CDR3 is TGTGCCAGCAGCTTGGCGCGGCGAGCGGGATTGGCGACAGATACGCAGTATTTT.

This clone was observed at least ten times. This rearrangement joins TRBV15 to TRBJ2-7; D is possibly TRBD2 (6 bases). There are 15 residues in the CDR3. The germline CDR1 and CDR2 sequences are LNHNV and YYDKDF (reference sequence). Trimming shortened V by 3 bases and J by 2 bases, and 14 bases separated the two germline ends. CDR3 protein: CATSRLRDSPYEQYF. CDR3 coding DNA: TGTGCCACCAGCAGGCTCAGGGACTCCCCCTACGAGCAGTACTTC.

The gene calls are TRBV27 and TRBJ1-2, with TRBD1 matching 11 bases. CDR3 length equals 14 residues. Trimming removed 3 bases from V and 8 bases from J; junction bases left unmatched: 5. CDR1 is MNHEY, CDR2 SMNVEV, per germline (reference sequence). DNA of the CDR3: TGTGCCAGCAGTTTGGGGACAGGGGGTAGAGGCTACACCTTC. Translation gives CASSLGTGGRGYTF.

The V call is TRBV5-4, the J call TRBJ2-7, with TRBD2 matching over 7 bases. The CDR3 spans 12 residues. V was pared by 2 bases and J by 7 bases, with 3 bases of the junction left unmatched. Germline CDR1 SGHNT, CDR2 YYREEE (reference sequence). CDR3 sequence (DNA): TGTGCCAGCAGCTTCGGGGGGAGTGAGCAGTACTTC. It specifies CASSFGGSEQYF.

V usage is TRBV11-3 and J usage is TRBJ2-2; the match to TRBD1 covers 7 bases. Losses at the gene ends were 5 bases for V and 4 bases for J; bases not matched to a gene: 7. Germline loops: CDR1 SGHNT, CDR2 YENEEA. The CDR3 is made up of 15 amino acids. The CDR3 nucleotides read TGTGCCAGCAGCATAACAGGGGCCCTCACCGGGGAGCTGTTTTTT. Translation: CASSITGALTGELFF.

CDR3 amino acids: CASSQDIGRGSYNSPLHF. CDR3 DNA sequence: TGCGCCAGCAGCCAAGACATCGGGAGGGGTTCCTATAATTCACCCCTCCACTTT. The V call is TRBV4-3, the J call TRBJ1-6; perhaps TRBD1 as D (5 bases). CDR3 size: 18 residues. Germline V gene data show CDR1 as LGHNA and CDR2 as YSLEER. V lost 0 bases to trimming and J lost 1 base, with 13 bases between them.

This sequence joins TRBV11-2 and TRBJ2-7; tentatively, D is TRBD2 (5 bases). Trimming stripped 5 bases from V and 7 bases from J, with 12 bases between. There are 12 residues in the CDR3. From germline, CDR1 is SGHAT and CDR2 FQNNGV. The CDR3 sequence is CASSPGIGEQYF. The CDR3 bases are TGTGCCAGCAGCCCCGGGATAGGTGAGCAGTACTTC.

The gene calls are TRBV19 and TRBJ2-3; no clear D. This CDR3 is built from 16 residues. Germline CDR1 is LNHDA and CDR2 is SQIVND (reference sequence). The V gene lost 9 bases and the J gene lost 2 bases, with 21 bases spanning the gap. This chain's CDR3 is CASLPSTAVITDTQYF. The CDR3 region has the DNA TGTGCCAGCCTACCCTCAACTGCGGTTATCACAGATACGCAGTATTTT.

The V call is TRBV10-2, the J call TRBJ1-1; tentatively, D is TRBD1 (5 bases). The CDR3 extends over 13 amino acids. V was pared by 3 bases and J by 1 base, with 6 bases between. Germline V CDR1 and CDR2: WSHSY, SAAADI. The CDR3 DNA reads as TGCGCCAGCAGTGAAAGGGGGAACACTGAAGCTTTCTTT. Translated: CASSERGNTEAFF.

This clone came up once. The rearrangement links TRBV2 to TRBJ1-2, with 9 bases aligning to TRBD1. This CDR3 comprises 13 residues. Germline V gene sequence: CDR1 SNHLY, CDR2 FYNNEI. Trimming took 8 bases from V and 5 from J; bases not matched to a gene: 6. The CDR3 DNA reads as TGTGCCAGCTGGTCGGGACAGGGATATGGCTACACCTTC. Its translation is CASWSGQGYGYTF. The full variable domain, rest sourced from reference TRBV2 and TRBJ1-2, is EPEVTQTPSHQVTQMGQEVILRCVPISNHLYFYWYRQILGQKVEFLVSFYNNEISEKSEIFDDQFSVERPDGSNFTLKIRSTKLEDSAMYFCASWSGQGYGYTFGSGTRLTVV.

For the CDR3, the DNA is TGTGCCAGCAGTTCCGATGGGGTTGTGACAGATACGCAGTATTTT. Its protein is CASSSDGVVTDTQYF. This rearrangement joins TRBV28 to TRBJ2-3; D remains ambiguous. The CDR3 loop spans 15 amino acids. The germline gives CDR1 MDHEN, CDR2 SYDVKM. The V end lost 4 bases, the J end lost 3 bases, and 14 bases lay between the germline ends.

CDR3 residues: CASSQHRGTAYEQYF. In nucleotides, the CDR3 is TGTGCCAGCAGCCAACACAGGGGTACAGCCTACGAGCAGTACTTC. This chain connects TRBV7-8 to TRBJ2-7; the match to TRBD1 covers 7 bases. Germline V gene lookup returns CDR1 SGHVS and CDR2 FQNEAQ. V gave up 5 bases and J gave up 2 bases; unmatched junction bases: 9. The CDR3 runs to 15 residues.

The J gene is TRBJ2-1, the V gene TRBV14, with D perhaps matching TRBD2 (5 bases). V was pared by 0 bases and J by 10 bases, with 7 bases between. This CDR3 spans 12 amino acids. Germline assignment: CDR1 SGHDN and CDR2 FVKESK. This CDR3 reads CASSQDLAEQFF. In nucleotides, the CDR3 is TGTGCCAGCAGCCAAGATTTAGCGGAGCAGTTCTTC. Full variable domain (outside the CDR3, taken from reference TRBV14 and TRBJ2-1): EAGVTQFPSHSVIEKGQTVTLRCDPISGHDNLYWYRRVMGKEIKFLLHFVKESKQDESGMPNNRFLAERTGGTYSTLKVQPAELEDSGVYFCASSQDLAEQFFGPGTRLTVL.

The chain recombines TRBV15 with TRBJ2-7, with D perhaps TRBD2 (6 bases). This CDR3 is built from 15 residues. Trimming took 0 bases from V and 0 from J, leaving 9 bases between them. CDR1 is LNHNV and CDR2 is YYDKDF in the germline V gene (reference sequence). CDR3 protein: CATSREGGPSYEQYF. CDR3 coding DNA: TGTGCCACCAGCAGAGAGGGGGGTCCCTCCTACGAGCAGTACTTC.

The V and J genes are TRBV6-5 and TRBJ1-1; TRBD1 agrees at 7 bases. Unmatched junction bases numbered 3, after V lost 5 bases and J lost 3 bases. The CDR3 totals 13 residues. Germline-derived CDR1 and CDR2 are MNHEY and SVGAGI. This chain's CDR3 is CASSLTGDTEAFF. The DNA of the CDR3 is TGTGCCAGCAGTCTAACAGGGGACACTGAAGCTTTCTTT.

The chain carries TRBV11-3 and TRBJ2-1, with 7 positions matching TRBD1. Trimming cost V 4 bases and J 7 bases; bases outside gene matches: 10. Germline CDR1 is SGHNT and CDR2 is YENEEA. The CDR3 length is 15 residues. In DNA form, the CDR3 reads TGTGCCAGCAGCTCCCATTCTACAGGGGCTAATGAGCAGTTCTTC. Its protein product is CASSSHSTGANEQFF. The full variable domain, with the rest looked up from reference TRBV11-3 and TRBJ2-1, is EAGVVQSPRYKIIEKKQPVAFWCNPISGHNTLYWYLQNLGQGPELLIRYENEEAVDDSQLPKDRFSAERLKGVDSTLKIQPAELGDSAVYLCASSSHSTGANEQFFGPGTRLTVL.

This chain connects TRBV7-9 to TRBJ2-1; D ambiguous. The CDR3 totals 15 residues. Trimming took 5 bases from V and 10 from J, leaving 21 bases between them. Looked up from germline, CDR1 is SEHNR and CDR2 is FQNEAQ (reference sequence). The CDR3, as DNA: TGTGCCAGCAGCCCCCACATAGGCTACAGTTCGGAGCAGTTCTTC. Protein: CASSPHIGYSSEQFF.

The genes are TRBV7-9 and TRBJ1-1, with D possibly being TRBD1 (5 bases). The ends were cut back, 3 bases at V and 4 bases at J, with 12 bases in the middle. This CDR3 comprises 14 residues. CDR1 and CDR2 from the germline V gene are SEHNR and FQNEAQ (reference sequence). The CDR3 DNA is TGTGCCAGCAGCTTCGGGGGTCTGGGCACTGAAGCTTTCTTT. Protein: CASSFGGLGTEAFF.